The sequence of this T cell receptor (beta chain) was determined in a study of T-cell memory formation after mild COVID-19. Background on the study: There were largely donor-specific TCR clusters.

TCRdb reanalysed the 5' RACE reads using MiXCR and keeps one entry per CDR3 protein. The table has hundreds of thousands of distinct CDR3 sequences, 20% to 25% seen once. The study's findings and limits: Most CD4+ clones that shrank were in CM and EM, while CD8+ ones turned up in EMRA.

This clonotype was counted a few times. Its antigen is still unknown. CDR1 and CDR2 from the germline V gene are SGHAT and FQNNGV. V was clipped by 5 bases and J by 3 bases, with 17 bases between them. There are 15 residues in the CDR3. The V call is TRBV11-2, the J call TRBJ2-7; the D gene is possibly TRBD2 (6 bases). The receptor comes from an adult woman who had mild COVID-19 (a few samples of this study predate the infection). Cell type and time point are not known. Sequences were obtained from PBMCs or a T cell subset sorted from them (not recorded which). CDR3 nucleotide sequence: TGTGCCAGCAGCCGGAGCGGGTCACGGAACTACGAGCAGTACTTC. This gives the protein CASSRSGSRNYEQYF. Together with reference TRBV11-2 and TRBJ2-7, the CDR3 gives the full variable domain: EAGVAQSPRYKIIEKRQSVAFWCNPISGHATLYWYQQILGQGPKLLIQFQNNGVVDDSQLPKDRFSAERLKGVDSTLKIQPAKLEDSAVYLCASSRSGSRNYEQYFGPGTRLTVT.